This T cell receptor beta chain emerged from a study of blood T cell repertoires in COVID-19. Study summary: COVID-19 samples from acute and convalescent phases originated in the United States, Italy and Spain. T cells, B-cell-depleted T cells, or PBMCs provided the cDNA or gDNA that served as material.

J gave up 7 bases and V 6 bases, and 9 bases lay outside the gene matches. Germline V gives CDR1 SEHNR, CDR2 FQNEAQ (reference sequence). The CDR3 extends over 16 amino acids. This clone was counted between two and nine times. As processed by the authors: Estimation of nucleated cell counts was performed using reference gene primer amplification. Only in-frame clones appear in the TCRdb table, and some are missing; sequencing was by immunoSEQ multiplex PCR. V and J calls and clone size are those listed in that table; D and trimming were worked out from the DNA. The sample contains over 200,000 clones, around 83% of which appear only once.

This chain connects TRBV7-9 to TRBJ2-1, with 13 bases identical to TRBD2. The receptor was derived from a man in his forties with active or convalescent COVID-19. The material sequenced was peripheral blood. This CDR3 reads CASRPPGTSGINEQFF. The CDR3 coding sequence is TGTGCCAGCAGACCCCCCGGGACTAGCGGGATAAATGAGCAGTTCTTC.